The clone carrying this T cell receptor (beta chain) appeared a few times. Its antigen is not known. This specimen comes from a study of identical twins' blood T cells. Study findings and constraints: Out-of-frame TCRbeta clonotypes reportedly had markedly more similar V usage in twins than unrelated donors.

A previously described protocol, modified, built RNA-based TCR cDNA libraries. TCRdb reprocessed the 5' RACE reads with MiXCR, giving one entry per CDR3 protein. The repertoire holds 350,000 to 400,000 distinct CDR3 sequences, with 25% to 35% as singletons. Donors were six healthy women in three monozygous twin pairs. Likely shared infections and vaccines: all three twin pairs were reared together. The germline CDR1 and CDR2 sequences are SGDLS and YYNGEE. There are 15 residues in the CDR3. Trimming took 3 bases from V and 0 from J, leaving 9 bases between them. Source material: PBMCs. The rearrangement joins TRBV9 to TRBJ2-2; D is perhaps TRBD1 (6 bases). This clonotype originated in a woman between 18 and 55 years old in good health. The chain's CDR3 is CASSEGHANTGELFF. DNA of the CDR3: TGTGCCAGCAGCGAGGGACACGCGAACACCGGGGAGCTGTTTTTT.